This TCR beta chain emerged from a study of cytomegalovirus exposure and HLA in healthy donors. Study outcomes and limitations: Beyond CMV serostatus, there was no information to go on about immune exposure. In vitro, a few CMV-associated chains proved specific for CMV antigens. In presence/absence analyses, roughly uniform sequencing depth across donors was assumed. TCR beta V segments were, for the most part, productive about 87% or about 30% of the time in an earlier analysis.

Germline values: CDR1 ENHRY, CDR2 SYGVKD. CDR3 length equals 15 residues. Trimming left V 7 bases short and J 0 bases short, with 15 bases between. On this clone itself: Its antigen is still unknown.

Researchers ran the PCR with 60 Vbeta and 13 Jbeta primers. Assay: immunoSEQ multiplex PCR; the TCRdb copy retains only in-frame clones and omits some. The table includes under 110,000 clones, 75% detected once. Sequencing used PBMCs. The sequence was collected from a man aged 50-59 years in good health and CMV-seronegative. The chain is built from TRBV10-3 and TRBJ1-2; D is unresolved. The CDR3 DNA follows: TGTGCCATCAAAACTCCCCGTCTCTCTAACTATGGCTACACCTTC. Translated: CAIKTPRLSNYGYTF.